The clone carrying this T cell receptor (beta chain) was picked up many times. Its matching antigen is unknown. This entry is derived from a study of neurological immune-mediated disorders. Overall study findings and caveats: No CDR3 amino acid sequences recurred among expanded clones across subjects, suggesting private repertoires in all groups.

The authors made cDNA by 5'RACE with 10-nucleotide random UMIs. TCRdb reprocessed the 5' RACE reads via MiXCR and lists one record per CDR3 protein. The table lists under 75,000 distinct CDR3 sequences, about 3.4% of them singletons. The length of the CDR3 is 16 residues. V shed 0 bases, J shed 3 bases, and the junction held 9 bases outside the gene matches. Germline V lookup: CDR1 SGHRS, CDR2 YFSETQ. Material for sequencing was PBMCs. The chain links TRBV5-1 to TRBJ2-7, with 7 positions matching TRBD2. The TCR was taken from a woman aged 55-75 years with multiple sclerosis. This CDR3 reads CASSLGQSGIDYEQYF. CDR3 coding DNA: TGCGCCAGCAGCTTGGGTCAGAGCGGGATTGACTACGAGCAGTACTTC.